Below, 29 T cell receptor beta chains from the same sample are listed, as sequenced in a study of blood T cell repertoires in COVID-19. Sequenced by immunoSEQ multiplex PCR; TCRdb stores in-frame clones only, minus some. This sample has about 440,000 clones, with around 88% found just once. The source material was peripheral blood. These receptors were obtained from a woman between 50 and 59 years old with COVID-19, enrolled during active disease.

The chain uses TRBV3-1 (or the pseudogene TRBV3-2) and TRBJ1-6; maybe TRBD1 (5 bases). Germline V gene data show CDR1 as LGHDT and CDR2 as YNNKEL (reference sequence). The CDR3 loop spans 16 amino acids. V was clipped by 0 bases and J by 6 bases, with 12 bases between them. DNA for the CDR3: TGTGCCAGCAGCCAAGAATTACAGGAGCTTAATTCACCCCTCCACTTT. This sequence encodes CASSQELQELNSPLHF.

The rearrangement links TRBV30 to TRBJ1-1, with D unresolved. Germline V gene data show CDR1 as GTSNPN and CDR2 as SVGIG (reference sequence). The CDR3 consists of 13 residues. V gave up 4 bases and J gave up 0 bases, with 9 bases separating them. The CDR3 region has the DNA TGTGCCTGGAATCCGGGAATGAACACTGAAGCTTTCTTT. Translating it yields CAWNPGMNTEAFF.

J is TRBJ1-5 and V is TRBV19; D is unresolved. V lost 4 bases and J lost 0, with 10 bases in between. Germline V gives CDR1 LNHDA, CDR2 SQIVND (reference sequence). The length of the CDR3 is 15 residues. The CDR3 DNA follows: TGTGCCAGTAGTAAGACATTCCTTAGCAATCAGCCCCAGCATTTT. Translating it yields CASSKTFLSNQPQHF. Using reference TRBV19 and TRBJ1-5 for the parts outside the CDR3, the full variable domain is DGGITQSPKYLFRKEGQNVTLSCEQNLNHDAMYWYRQDPGQGLRLIYYSQIVNDFQKGDIAEGYSVSREKKESFPLTVTSAQKNPTAFYLCASSKTFLSNQPQHFGDGTRLSIL.

The chain links TRBV5-6 to TRBJ2-3; D gene unclear. CDR1 is SGHDT, CDR2 YYEEEE, per germline. There are 13 residues in the CDR3. Trimming shortened V by 1 base and J by 7 bases, and 10 bases separated the two germline ends. The CDR3 sequence is CASSLPQAYTQYF. CDR3 DNA sequence: TGTGCCAGCAGCTTGCCGCAGGCGTATACGCAGTATTTT.

The count of this clone is one. The rearrangement uses TRBV6-5 and TRBJ2-3, with TRBD2 matching 7 bases. The CDR3 extends over 15 amino acids. The J segment lost 8 bases and the V segment lost 6 bases, leaving 14 bases of the junction unmatched. The germline gives CDR1 MNHEY, CDR2 SVGAGI. As DNA, the CDR3 is TGTGCCAGCAGCCCCGGGAGGCCCGATAGAGGTACGCAGTATTTT. It yields the protein CASSPGRPDRGTQYF.

This chain connects TRBV5-6 to TRBJ2-7; TRBD2 aligns across 9 bases. Germline lookup yields CDR1 SGHDT and CDR2 YYEEEE. Trimming removed 4 bases from V and 0 bases from J; junction bases left unmatched: 8. The CDR3 is 16 residues long. This CDR3 reads CASSLDSGGHSYEQYF. CDR3 nucleotide sequence: TGTGCCAGCAGCCTCGATAGCGGGGGTCACTCCTACGAGCAGTACTTC.

The V and J genes are TRBV5-1 and TRBJ2-3; 11 bases map to TRBD2. Losses at the gene ends were 3 bases for V and 3 bases for J; bases not matched to a gene: 6. Per the germline V gene, CDR1 is SGHRS and CDR2 is YFSETQ. The CDR3 loop spans 16 amino acids. The CDR3: CASSSGTSGLTDTQYF. The CDR3 DNA is TGCGCCAGCAGCTCTGGGACTAGCGGATTAACAGATACGCAGTATTTT.

The chain has TRBV2 and TRBJ1-2; D unclear. The CDR3 runs to 12 residues. Trimming removed 2 bases at V and 7 bases at J, with 8 bases between. The germline CDR1 and CDR2 sequences are SNHLY and FYNNEI. CDR3 in amino acids: CASSEISRGYTF. In DNA form, the CDR3 reads TGTGCCAGCAGTGAAATTTCTCGTGGCTACACCTTC.

CDR3 residues: CASSFTNRDGYTF. The CDR3 DNA reads TGTGCCAGCAGTTTCACGAACAGGGACGGCTACACCTTC. The chain has TRBV28 and TRBJ1-2, with D maybe TRBD1 (6 bases). The germline gives CDR1 MDHEN, CDR2 SYDVKM. Trimming shortened V by 3 bases and J by 8 bases, and 13 bases separated the two germline ends. The CDR3 sequence is 13 residues long.

The rearrangement links TRBV21-1 to TRBJ2-7; TRBD2 is taken as the D call from the table, unchecked against the DNA. TRBV21-1 is noted as a pseudogene. The CDR3 has 14 amino acids. CDR3 bases: TGTGCCAGCAGCAATTCCGGGGACTCCTACGAGCAGTACTTC. This translates into CASSNSGDSYEQYF.

The V and J genes are TRBV11-2 and TRBJ1-2; D not certain. The germline gives CDR1 SGHAT, CDR2 FQNNGV. Trimming shortened V by 5 bases and J by 7 bases, and 17 bases separated the two germline ends. CDR3 size: 14 residues. The chain's CDR3 is CASSTRAYASGYTF. DNA for the CDR3: TGTGCCAGCAGCACTCGCGCCTACGCCTCTGGCTACACCTTC.

V gene TRBV9 combines with J gene TRBJ2-1; 7 nucleotides align to TRBD1. The V and J ends lost 0 bases and 6 bases, in that order; junction bases with no gene match: 9. Germline CDR1 reads SGDLS; CDR2 reads YYNGEE. The CDR3 totals 16 residues. The DNA for the CDR3 is TGTGCCAGCAGCGTAGGACAGGGTGAGTCCGTCAATGAGCAGTTCTTC. Its translation: CASSVGQGESVNEQFF.

The J gene is TRBJ1-1, the V gene TRBV11-2; D might be TRBD1 (5 bases). Trimming took off 0 bases at V and 2 bases at J, with 13 bases between the two ends. CDR1 and CDR2 (germline): SGHAT, FQNNGV. This CDR3 spans 16 amino acids. As DNA, the CDR3 is TGTGCCAGCAGCTTAGAAAGGGGACTCATCAACACTGAAGCTTTCTTT. It encodes CASSLERGLINTEAFF. Drawing the rest from reference TRBV11-2 and TRBJ1-1, the complete variable domain is EAGVAQSPRYKIIEKRQSVAFWCNPISGHATLYWYQQILGQGPKLLIQFQNNGVVDDSQLPKDRFSAERLKGVDSTLKIQPAKLEDSAVYLCASSLERGLINTEAFFGQGTRLTVV.

This clone was seen only a few times. For the CDR3, the DNA is TGTGCCAGCAGTGACGGGACAGGGGACCTCTACGAGCAGTACTTC. Translation: CASSDGTGDLYEQYF. This sequence joins TRBV6-1 and TRBJ2-7, with 10 bases that match TRBD1. The V gene's germline CDR1 is MNHNS and CDR2 SASEGT. The CDR3 has 15 amino acids. Trimming took 3 bases from V and 3 from J; bases not matched to a gene: 5.

The chain employs TRBV29-1 and TRBJ2-7, with 7 nucleotides matching TRBD1. Trimming removed 7 bases from V and 7 bases from J; junction bases left unmatched: 13. In germline, CDR1 is SQVTM, CDR2 ANQGSEA. The CDR3 contains 13 residues. The CDR3 is CSAVTFDREEQYF. The CDR3, as DNA: TGCAGCGCTGTCACTTTCGACAGGGAAGAGCAGTACTTC.

The CDR3 DNA reads as TGTGCCAGCAGCCGAACAGGCGGCATGGATTCACCCCTCCACTTT. Its protein product is CASSRTGGMDSPLHF. This sequence joins TRBV11-1 and TRBJ1-6, with a weak D call TRBD1 (5 bases). CDR1 and CDR2 (germline): SGHAT, FQDESV (reference sequence). The CDR3 has 15 residues. V gave up 5 bases and J gave up 8 bases, with 16 bases separating them.

This chain connects TRBV27 to TRBJ2-1; 13 nucleotides agree with TRBD2. The CDR3 has 15 residues. CDR1 MNHEY and CDR2 SMNVEV come from the germline V gene (reference sequence). The V and J ends lost 7 bases and 9 bases, in that order; junction bases with no gene match: 9. CDR3 in amino acids: CASTQAGTSGVEQFF. The DNA for the CDR3 is TGTGCCAGCACTCAAGCTGGGACTAGCGGGGTTGAGCAGTTCTTC.

This clone was recorded only once. V gene TRBV3-1 (or the pseudogene TRBV3-2) combines with J gene TRBJ2-3, with TRBD2 matching over 9 bases. The CDR3 sequence is 14 residues long. The ends lost 0 bases at V and 11 bases at J; junction bases unmatched: 6. Germline CDR1 and CDR2: LGHDT and YNNKEL (reference sequence). CDR3 protein: CASSQDRRGGLQYF. CDR3 bases: TGTGCCAGCAGCCAAGATAGGCGGGGGGGCTTGCAGTATTTT.

This clone was found once. The chain carries TRBV24-1 and TRBJ2-3; 13 nucleotides agree with TRBD2. Germline V gene data show CDR1 as KGHDR and CDR2 as SFDVKD. CDR3 size: 16 residues. J was trimmed by 2 bases and V by 12 bases; bases with no gene match: 10. The CDR3: CAPHGLAGVLTDTQYF. The CDR3 coding sequence is TGTGCCCCTCACGGACTAGCGGGGGTACTCACAGATACGCAGTATTTT.

V gene TRBV29-1 combines with J gene TRBJ2-7; maybe TRBD2 (5 bases). The CDR3 contains 11 residues. Trimming shortened V by 0 bases and J by 8 bases, and 8 bases separated the two germline ends. Germline V lookup: CDR1 SQVTM, CDR2 ANQGSEA. CDR3: CSVEDWRQQYF. DNA of the CDR3: TGCAGCGTTGAAGACTGGAGGCAGCAGTACTTC.

The chain couples TRBV2 to TRBJ2-5; the match to TRBD2 covers 11 bases. From germline, CDR1 is SNHLY and CDR2 FYNNEI. V lost 6 bases to trimming and J lost 5 bases; unmatched junction nucleotides: 8. The CDR3 consists of 15 residues. CDR3 DNA: TGTGCCAGCAGACCGCGACTAGCGGGGATGGAGACCCAGTACTTC. It is translated as CASRPRLAGMETQYF.

V is TRBV5-4 and J is TRBJ1-2, with a tentative D call TRBD1 (6 bases). V lost 4 bases and J lost 2, with 15 bases in between. This CDR3 region has 15 residues. The germline CDR1 and CDR2 sequences are SGHNT and YYREEE (reference sequence). The DNA for the CDR3 is TGTGCCAGCAGCGCCTACGGGGGGCTAAACTATGGCTACACCTTC. Its translation: CASSAYGGLNYGYTF.

This clone appeared a single time. V is TRBV5-1 and J is TRBJ2-3; the match to TRBD2 covers 7 bases. The CDR3 consists of 16 residues. V was clipped by 0 bases and J by 3 bases; unmatched bases: 7. From germline, CDR1 is SGHRS and CDR2 YFSETQ. The CDR3 DNA follows: TGCGCCAGCAGCTTGGCGTCGGCGGGGGTAACAGATACGCAGTATTTT. This codes for CASSLASAGVTDTQYF.

This rearrangement joins TRBV5-1 to TRBJ2-1; D is unresolved. CDR1 and CDR2 from the germline V gene are SGHRS and YFSETQ. Trimming shortened V by 0 bases and J by 7 bases, and 11 bases separated the two germline ends. The CDR3 has 14 amino acids. CDR3 amino acids: CASSLDHQANEQFF. The CDR3 DNA follows: TGCGCCAGCAGCTTGGACCACCAGGCGAATGAGCAGTTCTTC.

About this clone: The same CDR3 arises from other DNA sequences in this sample as well. This chain connects TRBV19 to TRBJ2-1; 14 nucleotides align to TRBD2. With V trimmed by 6 bases and J by 0 bases, 1 base remained unmatched. The length of the CDR3 is 16 residues. Germline values: CDR1 LNHDA, CDR2 SQIVND (reference sequence). This chain's CDR3 is CASRTSGGASYNEQFF. In DNA, the CDR3 is TGTGCCAGTAGGACTAGCGGGGGGGCCTCCTACAATGAGCAGTTCTTC.

V is TRBV11-3 and J is TRBJ2-1, with TRBD2 matching over 8 bases. Unmatched junction bases numbered 9, after V lost 7 bases and J lost 4 bases. The CDR3 has 15 residues. Looked up from germline, CDR1 is SGHNT and CDR2 is YENEEA. CDR3 sequence (DNA): TGTGCCAGCACGCCGGGCCGGGGGGGGTACAATGAGCAGTTCTTC. Translation: CASTPGRGGYNEQFF.

Comments on this clone: Within the sample, other DNA sequences also encode this same CDR3. This sequence joins TRBV5-1 and TRBJ2-3; possible D gene TRBD2, 6 bases. The V gene's germline CDR1 is SGHRS and CDR2 YFSETQ. The CDR3 spans 14 residues. Trimming removed 4 bases at V and 0 bases at J, with 9 bases between. The CDR3 nucleotides are TGCGCCAGCAGCCCCGGGACTAGCACAGATACGCAGTATTTT. It translates to CASSPGTSTDTQYF.

This rearrangement joins TRBV10-3 to TRBJ1-1, with unresolved D. Germline lookup yields CDR1 ENHRY and CDR2 SYGVKD. Trimming removed 3 bases at V and 7 bases at J, with 9 bases between. This CDR3 spans 12 amino acids. The CDR3 region has the DNA TGTGCCATCAGTGAAGGAGAGAGTGAAGCTTTCTTT. Protein sequence: CAISEGESEAFF.

For this clone: Other nucleotide sequences in the sample specify the same CDR3. V gene TRBV6-5 combines with J gene TRBJ1-6; a weak D match, TRBD1 (5 bases). Germline CDR1 reads MNHEY; CDR2 reads SVGAGI. The V and J ends lost 2 bases and 9 bases respectively, with 11 bases between them. The CDR3 runs 14 residues. The CDR3: CASSYRQGGSPLHF. CDR3 bases: TGTGCCAGCAGTTACCGGCAGGGTGGTTCACCCCTCCACTTT.